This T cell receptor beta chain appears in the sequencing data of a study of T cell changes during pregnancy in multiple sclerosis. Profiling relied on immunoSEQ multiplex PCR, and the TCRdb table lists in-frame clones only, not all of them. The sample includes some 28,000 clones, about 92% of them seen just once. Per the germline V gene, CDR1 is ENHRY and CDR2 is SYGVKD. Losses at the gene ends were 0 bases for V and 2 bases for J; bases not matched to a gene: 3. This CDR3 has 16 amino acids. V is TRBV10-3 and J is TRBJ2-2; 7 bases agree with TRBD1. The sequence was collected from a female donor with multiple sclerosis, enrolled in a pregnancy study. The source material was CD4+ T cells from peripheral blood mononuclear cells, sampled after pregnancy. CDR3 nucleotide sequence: TGTGCCATCAGTGAGTCCGGGACAGCTAACACCGGGGAGCTGTTTTTT. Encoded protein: CAISESGTANTGELFF.